These T cell receptor beta chains were read from a single sample in a study of blood T cell repertoires in COVID-19. Profiled with immunoSEQ multiplex PCR; TCRdb holds only in-frame clones, not every one. The sample contains tens of thousands of clones, around 92% of which appear only once. The specimen was peripheral blood. These receptors all come from a woman aged 55-70 years with active COVID-19. The CDR3 runs from the conserved cysteine through the conserved F or W. The order of the fields is J gene, D gene, V gene, CDR3 DNA, CDR3 protein. The D gene is left open where the match is weak.

>TRBJ2-7|TRBD1|TRBV5-1
TGCGCCAGCAGCTTGGCGGGACAGGGGGTTTACGAGCAGTACTTC
CASSLAGQGVYEQYF
>TRBJ1-5|NA|TRBV4-1
TGCGCCAGCAGCCCAGGGGTTTATAGCAATCAGCCCCAGCATTTT
CASSPGVYSNQPQHF
>TRBJ1-1|NA|TRBV11-2
TGTGCCAGCAAGTCAGTATTCATGAACACTGAAGCTTTCTTT
CASKSVFMNTEAFF
>TRBJ1-4|TRBD1|TRBV11-2
TGTGCCAGCAGCTCCCGTGGGGGGTGGACAGGGGGAGTTGAAAAACTGTTTTTT
CASSSRGGWTGGVEKLFF
>TRBJ2-1|NA|TRBV19
TGTGCCAGTAGCTTACGGGGGTCGAGCTCCTACAATGAGCAGTTCTTC
CASSLRGSSSYNEQFF
>TRBJ1-3|NA|TRBV18
TGTGCCAGCTCACTAATATTGACGGGCTCTGGAAACACCATATATTTT
CASSLILTGSGNTIYF
>TRBJ2-5|NA|TRBV11-3
TGTGCCAGCAGCTTAGTCTTGCGGAGGTACCAAGAGACCCAGTACTTC
CASSLVLRRYQETQYF
>TRBJ2-7|NA|TRBV4-1
TGCGCCAGCAGCCAGCCTAGCGTCTCCTACGAGCAGTACTTC
CASSQPSVSYEQYF
>TRBJ1-6|TRBD1|TRBV3-1/TRBV3-2
TGTGCCAGCAGCCAAAACCCGGGACAGGGGGCCCACTTT
CASSQNPGQGAHF
>TRBJ2-7|TRBD1|TRBV2
TGTGCCAGCGAGGACAGGGACATCGAGCAGTACTTC
CASEDRDIEQYF
>TRBJ1-2|NA|TRBV3-1/TRBV3-2
TGTGCCAGCAGCCAAGCGACACTAGCTAACTATGGCTACACCTTC
CASSQATLANYGYTF
>TRBJ1-2|NA|TRBV7-9
TGTGCCAGCAGCCCAAACTCCTATGGCTACACCTTC
CASSPNSYGYTF
>TRBJ1-2|TRBD1|TRBV27
TGTGCCAGCAGTCCCCCGGGACAGGGGGCGGGAAGCTATGGCTACACCTTC
CASSPPGQGAGSYGYTF